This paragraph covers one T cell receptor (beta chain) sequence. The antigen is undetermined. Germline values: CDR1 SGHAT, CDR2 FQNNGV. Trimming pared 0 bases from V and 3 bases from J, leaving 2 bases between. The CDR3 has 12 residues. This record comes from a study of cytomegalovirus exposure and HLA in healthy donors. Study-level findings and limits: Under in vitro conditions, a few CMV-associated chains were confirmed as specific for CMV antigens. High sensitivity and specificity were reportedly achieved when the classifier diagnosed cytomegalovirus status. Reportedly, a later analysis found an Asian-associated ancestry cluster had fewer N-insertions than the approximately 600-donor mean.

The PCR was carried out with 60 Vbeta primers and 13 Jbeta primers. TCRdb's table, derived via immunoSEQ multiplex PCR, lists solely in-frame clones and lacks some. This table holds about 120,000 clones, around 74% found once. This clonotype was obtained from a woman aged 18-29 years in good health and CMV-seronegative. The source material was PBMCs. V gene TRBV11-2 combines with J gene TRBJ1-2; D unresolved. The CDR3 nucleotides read TGTGCCAGCAGCTTAGACGACTATGGCTACACCTTC. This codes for CASSLDDYGYTF.